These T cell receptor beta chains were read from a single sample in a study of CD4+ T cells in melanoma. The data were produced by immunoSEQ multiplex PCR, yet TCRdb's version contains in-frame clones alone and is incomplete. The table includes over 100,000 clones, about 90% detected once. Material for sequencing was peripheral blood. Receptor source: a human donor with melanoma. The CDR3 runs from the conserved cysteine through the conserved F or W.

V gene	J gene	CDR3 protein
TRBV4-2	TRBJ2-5	CASSQGSLAGRETQYF
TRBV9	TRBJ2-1	CASSALGTGNEQFF
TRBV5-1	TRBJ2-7	CASSLSLAYEQYF
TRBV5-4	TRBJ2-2	CASSLWGGVYAGELFF
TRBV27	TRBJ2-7	CASRLTGTYEQYF
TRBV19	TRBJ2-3	CASSRRPIEGRREIDTQYF
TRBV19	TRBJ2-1	CASSKAGGRGEQFF
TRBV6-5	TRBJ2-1	CASSTRTSGANEQFF
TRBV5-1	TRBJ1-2	CASSFEGADGYTF
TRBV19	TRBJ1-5	CASSIVVRGEYSNQPQHF
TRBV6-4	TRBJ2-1	CASSDGNNEQFF
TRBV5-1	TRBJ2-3	CASSLGTSGQRTDTQYF
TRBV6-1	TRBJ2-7	CASSEASRGRVYYEQYF
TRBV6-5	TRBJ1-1	CASITNTEAFF
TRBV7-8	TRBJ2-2	CASSLVVAENTGELFF
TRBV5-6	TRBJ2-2	CASSLGLAANTGELFF
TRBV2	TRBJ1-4	CASSFARMFEKLFF
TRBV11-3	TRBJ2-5	CASSTTSGSPQETQYF
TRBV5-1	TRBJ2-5	CASSSLYGQEETQYF
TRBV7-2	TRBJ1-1	CASSLALNTEAFF
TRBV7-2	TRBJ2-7	CASSLGDRPRGEQYF
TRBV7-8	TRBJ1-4	CASSLVPLQGLANEKLFF
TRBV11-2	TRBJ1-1	CASSFGRMNTEAFF
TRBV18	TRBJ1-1	CASSPGGTGGTEAFF
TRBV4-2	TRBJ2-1	CASSQAGGSYNEQFF
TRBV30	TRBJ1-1	CAWRPGGTEAFF